These T cell receptor beta chains were read from a single sample in a study of shared clonotypes between healthy human individuals. Repertoires were generated with immunoSEQ multiplex PCR, while TCRdb's copy carries only in-frame clones and drops some. Of fewer than 850,000 clones in the sample, less than 80% were seen once. The sequencing sample was made of memory CD4+ T cells sorted from blood. Source of these receptors: a woman aged 25 to 39 in good health. CDR3s include the opening cysteine and the closing phenylalanine or tryptophan. Each record gives: D gene, J gene, V gene, clone size, CDR3 DNA, CDR3 protein. D genes are given only for firm matches. Some rows have no size entry. The others give once, few or many, or a class for an expanded clone.

D: TRBD2
J: TRBJ2-2
V: TRBV6-6
size: few
DNA: TGTGCCAGCAGCTCCGGACTAGCTTTGGGGGACGGGGAGCTGTTTTTT
CDR3: CASSSGLALGDGELFF

D: TRBD1
J: TRBJ1-2
V: TRBV7-9
size: -
DNA: TGTGCCAGCAGCTTCGGACAGGGGGCGTTTGATAGTGGCTACACCTTC
CDR3: CASSFGQGAFDSGYTF

D: -
J: TRBJ1-4
V: TRBV7-9
size: -
DNA: TGTGCCAGCAGTACGGGACAACCTAATGAAAAACTGTTTTTT
CDR3: CASSTGQPNEKLFF

D: -
J: TRBJ2-1
V: TRBV9
size: -
DNA: TGTGCCAGCAGCGAGACTAGTCTGGCTGAGCAGTTCTTC
CDR3: CASSETSLAEQFF

D: TRBD1
J: TRBJ1-5
V: TRBV28
size: -
DNA: TGTGCCAGCTGTGACAGGGTCCCAGGAGCCCAGCATTTT
CDR3: CASCDRVPGAQHF

D: -
J: TRBJ2-3
V: TRBV6-5
size: -
DNA: TGTGCCAGCCAAGGGTGGGCGGGCCCCACAGATACGCAGTATTTT
CDR3: CASQGWAGPTDTQYF

D: -
J: TRBJ1-2
V: TRBV6-5
size: -
DNA: TGTGCCAGCAGTCCCGGGTCGCAAGCTAACTATGGCTACACCTTC
CDR3: CASSPGSQANYGYTF

D: -
J: TRBJ2-1
V: TRBV7-2
size: -
DNA: TGTGCCAGCAGAAATCAACAGGGTCTAGCCTACAATGAGCAGTTCTTC
CDR3: CASRNQQGLAYNEQFF

D: -
J: TRBJ2-1
V: TRBV7-2
size: -
DNA: TGTGCCAGCAGCTTCCCGGACGGCAATGAGCAGTTCTTC
CDR3: CASSFPDGNEQFF

D: -
J: TRBJ1-1
V: TRBV25-1
size: -
DNA: TGTGCCAGCAGTCGTCCAGGGAACACTGAAGCTTTCTTT
CDR3: CASSRPGNTEAFF

D: -
J: TRBJ2-2
V: TRBV5-1
size: few
DNA: TGCGCCAGCAGCCCTACAGGGGACAGCGGGACCGGGGAGCTGTTTTTT
CDR3: CASSPTGDSGTGELFF

D: TRBD2
J: TRBJ2-1
V: TRBV10-3
size: -
DNA: TGTGCCATCAACACTCCGGGACTAGGGCTCAATGAGCAGTTCTTC
CDR3: CAINTPGLGLNEQFF

D: -
J: TRBJ2-6
V: TRBV11-3
size: -
DNA: TGTGCCAGCAGCTTAAGGGGGTGGCCCGAAATTCACTCTGGGGCCAACGTCCTGACTTTC
CDR3: CASSLRGWPEIHSGANVLTF

D: TRBD1
J: TRBJ1-5
V: TRBV30
size: few
DNA: TGTGCCTGGAGTGCACAGGGGGATCAGCCCCAGCATTTT
CDR3: CAWSAQGDQPQHF

D: -
J: TRBJ2-1
V: TRBV5-6
size: -
DNA: TGTGCCAGCAGCTTCTACCGGAGACCGGAGTTCTTC
CDR3: CASSFYRRPEFF

D: -
J: TRBJ1-2
V: TRBV18
size: -
DNA: TGTGCCAGCTCACCACCATCAAACAGGGTTGGTGGCTACACCTTC
CDR3: CASSPPSNRVGGYTF

D: TRBD2
J: TRBJ2-7
V: TRBV19
size: -
DNA: TGTGCCAGTAGCCTGACTAGCGAAAGATACGAGCAGTACTTC
CDR3: CASSLTSERYEQYF

D: TRBD1
J: TRBJ2-3
V: TRBV5-6
size: -
DNA: TGTGCCAGCAGCTGGGGACAGGTTAGCACAGATACGCAGTATTTT
CDR3: CASSWGQVSTDTQYF

D: -
J: TRBJ1-4
V: TRBV28
size: -
DNA: TGTGCCAGCAGTTCGGGGGGCCCTAATGAAAAACTGTTTTTT
CDR3: CASSSGGPNEKLFF

D: -
J: TRBJ1-5
V: TRBV19
size: -
DNA: TGTGCCAGTACCGCATTGGGGCAGCCCCAGCATTTT
CDR3: CASTALGQPQHF

D: -
J: TRBJ2-4
V: TRBV5-8
size: few
DNA: TGTGCCAGCAGCTTGGAACAATTAGCCAAAAACATTCAGTACTTC
CDR3: CASSLEQLAKNIQYF

D: -
J: TRBJ2-7
V: TRBV6-1
size: once
DNA: TGTGCCAGCATGGGGCAGGGACTCTACGAGCAGTACTTC
CDR3: CASMGQGLYEQYF

D: TRBD2
J: TRBJ2-3
V: TRBV7-2
size: -
DNA: TGTGCCAGCAGTCAAGGACTAGCGGGAGCAGATACGCAGTATTTT
CDR3: CASSQGLAGADTQYF

D: TRBD2
J: TRBJ2-3
V: TRBV5-1
size: few
DNA: TGCGCCAGCAGCTTCAGCGGGAGCGGAGATACGCAGTATTTT
CDR3: CASSFSGSGDTQYF

D: TRBD1
J: TRBJ2-7
V: TRBV18
size: -
DNA: TGTGCCAGCTCGGGACAGCAGAACTCCTACGAGCAGTACTTC
CDR3: CASSGQQNSYEQYF

D: TRBD2
J: TRBJ2-5
V: TRBV5-1
size: -
DNA: TGCGCCAGCAGCCCGGGAGCGGGAGCTGGGGAGACCCAGTACTTC
CDR3: CASSPGAGAGETQYF

D: TRBD2
J: TRBJ2-7
V: TRBV28
size: -
DNA: TGTGCCAGCAAAATGGAGGGGCTAGCGGGAGGCGAGCAGTACTTC
CDR3: CASKMEGLAGGEQYF

D: -
J: TRBJ1-2
V: TRBV10-3
size: few
DNA: TGTGCCATCAGTGCAGGGGAGCGAAATGGCTACACCTTC
CDR3: CAISAGERNGYTF

D: TRBD1
J: TRBJ2-7
V: TRBV28
size: -
DNA: TGTGCCAGCAATTCCGGGACAGCCTCCTACGAGCAGTACTTC
CDR3: CASNSGTASYEQYF

D: TRBD2
J: TRBJ2-1
V: TRBV7-3
size: -
DNA: TGTGCCAGCAGCTCGGCGGGAGGTGAGCAGTTCTTC
CDR3: CASSSAGGEQFF

D: -
J: TRBJ2-3
V: TRBV7-2
size: -
DNA: TGTGCCAGCAGCTTGGGGCTCACAGATACGCAGTATTTT
CDR3: CASSLGLTDTQYF

D: TRBD2
J: TRBJ2-3
V: TRBV27
size: -
DNA: TGTGCCAGCAGTTTCCGTAGCGGGAGGGGCACAGATACGCAGTATTTT
CDR3: CASSFRSGRGTDTQYF

D: TRBD2
J: TRBJ2-7
V: TRBV28
size: -
DNA: TGTGCCAGCAGTTTCCCTGGGGGGGATGAGCAGTACTTC
CDR3: CASSFPGGDEQYF

D: -
J: TRBJ2-7
V: TRBV6-6
size: -
DNA: TGTGCCAGCAGGCTGACGGCCTCCTACGAGCAGTACTTC
CDR3: CASRLTASYEQYF

D: -
J: TRBJ2-1
V: TRBV18
size: few
DNA: TGTGCCAGCTCACCCGACCAGTACAATGAGCAGTTCTTC
CDR3: CASSPDQYNEQFF

D: -
J: TRBJ2-7
V: TRBV18
size: -
DNA: TGTGCCAGCTCACTGGGGACGGAATACGAGCAGTACTTC
CDR3: CASSLGTEYEQYF

D: -
J: TRBJ1-2
V: TRBV9
size: -
DNA: TGTGCCAGCAGCACCTACAATAGTAATGGCTACACCTTC
CDR3: CASSTYNSNGYTF

D: TRBD2
J: TRBJ2-1
V: TRBV4-1
size: -
DNA: TGCGCCAGCAGCGGTCGAGGCAGCGGGATCTACAATGAGCAGTTCTTC
CDR3: CASSGRGSGIYNEQFF

D: -
J: TRBJ2-1
V: TRBV28
size: -
DNA: TGTGCCAGCAGTCGGCCGGGACATTACTACAATGAGCAGTTCTTC
CDR3: CASSRPGHYYNEQFF

D: -
J: TRBJ2-1
V: TRBV28
size: -
DNA: TGTGCCAGCGGCTTGGGGTTAATAGAGAATGAGCAGTTCTTC
CDR3: CASGLGLIENEQFF

D: TRBD1
J: TRBJ1-2
V: TRBV13
size: few
DNA: TGTGCCAGCAGCCTCCTCGACAGGGCATATGGCTACACCTTC
CDR3: CASSLLDRAYGYTF

D: -
J: TRBJ1-4
V: TRBV15
size: -
DNA: TGTGCCACCAGCAGAGTTGGGACTCCGAGAACTAATGAAAAACTGTTTTTT
CDR3: CATSRVGTPRTNEKLFF

D: -
J: TRBJ2-2
V: TRBV27
size: -
DNA: TGTGCCAGCACCCCCCCAGATCGGGACAACACCGGGGAGCTGTTTTTT
CDR3: CASTPPDRDNTGELFF

D: -
J: TRBJ2-7
V: TRBV29-1
size: few
DNA: TGCAGCGTTGCTGACTACGAGCAGTACTTC
CDR3: CSVADYEQYF

D: -
J: TRBJ2-5
V: TRBV4-1
size: -
DNA: TGCGCCAGCAGCCACCAAGCCGGGGGCCAAGAGACCCAGTACTTC
CDR3: CASSHQAGGQETQYF

D: TRBD2
J: TRBJ2-5
V: TRBV19
size: few
DNA: TGTGCCAGTAGTACGCCGGTTTGGGAGGGGCGAGAGACCCAGTACTTC
CDR3: CASSTPVWEGRETQYF

D: TRBD2
J: TRBJ2-1
V: TRBV5-1
size: -
DNA: TGCGCCAGCAGCTTGGCCCGGACTAGCGGGAGCTCCTACAATGAGCAGTTCTTC
CDR3: CASSLARTSGSSYNEQFF

D: TRBD1
J: TRBJ2-5
V: TRBV28
size: -
DNA: TGTGCCAGCACCCTGCAGAAGGGACAGGGAGAAGAGACCCAGTACTTC
CDR3: CASTLQKGQGEETQYF